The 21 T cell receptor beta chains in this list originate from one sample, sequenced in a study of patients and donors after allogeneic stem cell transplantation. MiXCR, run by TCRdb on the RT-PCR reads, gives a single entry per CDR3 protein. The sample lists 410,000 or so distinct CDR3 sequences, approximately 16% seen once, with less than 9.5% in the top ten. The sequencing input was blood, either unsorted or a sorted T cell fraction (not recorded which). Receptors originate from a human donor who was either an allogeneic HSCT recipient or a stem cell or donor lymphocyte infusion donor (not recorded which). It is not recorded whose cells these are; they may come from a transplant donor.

This chain's CDR3 is CAWSDGDSPLHF. The CDR3 nucleotides read TGTGCCTGGAGTGACGGTGATTCACCCCTCCACTTT. The gene calls are TRBV30 and TRBJ1-6, with no clear D. Germline V gene sequence: CDR1 GTSNPN, CDR2 SVGIG (reference sequence). CDR3 length: 12 residues. Trimming took 1 base from V and 8 from J, leaving 6 bases between them.

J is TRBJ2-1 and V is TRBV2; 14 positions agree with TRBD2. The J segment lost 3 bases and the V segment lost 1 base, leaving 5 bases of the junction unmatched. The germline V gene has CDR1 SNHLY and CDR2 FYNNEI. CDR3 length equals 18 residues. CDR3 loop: CASSEGLAGGHFYNEQFF. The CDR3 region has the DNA TGTGCCAGCAGTGAAGGACTAGCGGGGGGGCACTTCTACAATGAGCAGTTCTTC.

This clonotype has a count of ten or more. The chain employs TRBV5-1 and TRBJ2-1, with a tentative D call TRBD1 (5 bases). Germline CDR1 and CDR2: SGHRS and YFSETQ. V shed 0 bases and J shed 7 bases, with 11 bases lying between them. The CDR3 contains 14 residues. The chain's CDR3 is CASSLGGPRNEQFF. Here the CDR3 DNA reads TGCGCCAGCAGCTTGGGGGGCCCCAGAAATGAGCAGTTCTTC.

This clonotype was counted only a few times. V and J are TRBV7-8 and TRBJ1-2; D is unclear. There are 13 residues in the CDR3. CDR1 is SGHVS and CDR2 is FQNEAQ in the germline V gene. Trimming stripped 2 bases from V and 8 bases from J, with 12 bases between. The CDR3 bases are TGTGCCAGCAGCTTATCGGGCCTCGGGGGCTACACCTTC. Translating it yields CASSLSGLGGYTF.

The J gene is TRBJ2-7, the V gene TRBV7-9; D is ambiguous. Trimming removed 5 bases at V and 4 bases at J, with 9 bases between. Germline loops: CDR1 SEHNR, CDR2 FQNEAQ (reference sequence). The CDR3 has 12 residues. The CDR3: CASSEATYEQYF. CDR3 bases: TGTGCCAGCAGCGAAGCCACTTACGAGCAGTACTTC.

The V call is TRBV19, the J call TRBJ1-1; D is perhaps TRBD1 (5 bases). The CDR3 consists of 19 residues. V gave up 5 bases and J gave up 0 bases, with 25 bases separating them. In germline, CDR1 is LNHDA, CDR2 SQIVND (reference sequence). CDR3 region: CASSPRKGLFNPMNTEAFF. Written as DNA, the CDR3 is TGTGCCAGTAGTCCCAGGAAGGGACTTTTTAATCCCATGAACACTGAAGCTTTCTTT. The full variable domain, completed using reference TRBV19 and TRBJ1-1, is DGGITQSPKYLFRKEGQNVTLSCEQNLNHDAMYWYRQDPGQGLRLIYYSQIVNDFQKGDIAEGYSVSREKKESFPLTVTSAQKNPTAFYLCASSPRKGLFNPMNTEAFFGQGTRLTVV.

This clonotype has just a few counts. The chain's CDR3 is CASSYGVRTEAFF. The CDR3, as DNA: TGTGCCAGCAGTTACGGGGTCCGTACTGAAGCTTTCTTT. The J gene is TRBJ1-1, the V gene TRBV6-5; no definite D call. The ends were cut back, 2 bases at V and 5 bases at J, with 9 bases in the middle. This CDR3 has 13 residues. Germline values: CDR1 MNHEY, CDR2 SVGAGI.

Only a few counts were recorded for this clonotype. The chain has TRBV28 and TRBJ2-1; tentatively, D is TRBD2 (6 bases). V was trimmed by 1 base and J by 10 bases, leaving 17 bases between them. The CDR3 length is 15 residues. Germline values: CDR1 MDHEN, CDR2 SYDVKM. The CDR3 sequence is CASSLSETSLGEQFF. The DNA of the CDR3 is TGTGCCAGCAGTTTATCCGAGACTAGTCTAGGAGAGCAGTTCTTC. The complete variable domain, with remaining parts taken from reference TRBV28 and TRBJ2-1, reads DVKVTQSSRYLVKRTGEKVFLECVQDMDHENMFWYRQDPGLGLRLIYFSYDVKMKEKGDIPEGYSVSREKKERFSLILESASTNQTSMYLCASSLSETSLGEQFFGPGTRLTVL.

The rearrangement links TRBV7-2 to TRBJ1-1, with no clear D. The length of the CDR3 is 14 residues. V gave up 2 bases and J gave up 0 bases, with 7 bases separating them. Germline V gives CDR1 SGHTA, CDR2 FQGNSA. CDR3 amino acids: CASSLLWVNTEAFF. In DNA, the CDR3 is TGTGCCAGCAGCTTATTGTGGGTGAACACTGAAGCTTTCTTT. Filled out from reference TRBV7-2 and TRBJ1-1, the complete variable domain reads GAGVSQSPSNKVTEKGKDVELRCDPISGHTALYWYRQSLGQGLEFLIYFQGNSAPDKSGLPSDRFSAERTGGSVSTLTIQRTQQEDSAVYLCASSLLWVNTEAFFGQGTRLTVV.

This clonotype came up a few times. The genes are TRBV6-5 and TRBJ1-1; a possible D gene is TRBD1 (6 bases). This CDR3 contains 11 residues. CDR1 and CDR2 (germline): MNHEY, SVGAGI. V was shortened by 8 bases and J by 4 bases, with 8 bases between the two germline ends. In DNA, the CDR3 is TGTGCCAGCTTCAGGGGCACTGAAGCTTTCTTT. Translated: CASFRGTEAFF.

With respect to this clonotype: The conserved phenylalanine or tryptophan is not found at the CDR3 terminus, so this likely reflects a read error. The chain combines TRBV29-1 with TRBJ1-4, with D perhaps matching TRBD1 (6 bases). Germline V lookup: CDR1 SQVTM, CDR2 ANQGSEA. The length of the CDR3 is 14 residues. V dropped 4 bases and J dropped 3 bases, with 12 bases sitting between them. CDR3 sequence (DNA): TGCAGCGTTGGTCAGGGGTTATCTAATGAAAAACTGTTTCTT. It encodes CSVGQGLSNEKLFL.

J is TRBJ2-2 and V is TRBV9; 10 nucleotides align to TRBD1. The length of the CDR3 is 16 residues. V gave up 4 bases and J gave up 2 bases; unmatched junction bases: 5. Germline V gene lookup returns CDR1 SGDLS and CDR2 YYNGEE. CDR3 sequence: CASSTRDRGNTGELFF. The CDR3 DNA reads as TGTGCCAGCAGCACCCGGGACAGGGGAAACACCGGGGAGCTGTTTTTT.

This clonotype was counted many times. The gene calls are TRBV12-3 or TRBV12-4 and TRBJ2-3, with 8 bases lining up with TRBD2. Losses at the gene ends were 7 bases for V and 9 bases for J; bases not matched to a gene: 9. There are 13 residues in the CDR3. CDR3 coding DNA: TGTGCCAGCACCAGGACGGAGCGGGGGACGCAGTATTTT. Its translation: CASTRTERGTQYF.

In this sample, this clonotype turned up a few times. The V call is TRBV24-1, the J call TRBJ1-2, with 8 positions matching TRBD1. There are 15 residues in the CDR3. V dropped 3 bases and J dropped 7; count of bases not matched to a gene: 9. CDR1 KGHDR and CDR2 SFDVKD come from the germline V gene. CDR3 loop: CATSDGGRGRPGYTF. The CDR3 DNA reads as TGTGCCACCAGTGATGGTGGCAGGGGGCGCCCTGGCTACACCTTC.

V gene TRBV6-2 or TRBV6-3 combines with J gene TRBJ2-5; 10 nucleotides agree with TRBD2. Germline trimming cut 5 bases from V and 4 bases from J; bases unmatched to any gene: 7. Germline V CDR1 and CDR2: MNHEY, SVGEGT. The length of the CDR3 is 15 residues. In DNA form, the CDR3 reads TGTGCCAGCAGTATCGGGACTAGCGTCTCAGAGACCCAGTACTTC. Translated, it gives CASSIGTSVSETQYF.

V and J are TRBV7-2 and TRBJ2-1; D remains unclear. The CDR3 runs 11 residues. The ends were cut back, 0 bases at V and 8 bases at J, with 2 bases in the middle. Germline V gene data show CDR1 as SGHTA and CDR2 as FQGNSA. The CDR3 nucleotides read TGTGCCAGCAGCTTAGCGTATGAGCAGTTCTTC. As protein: CASSLAYEQFF.

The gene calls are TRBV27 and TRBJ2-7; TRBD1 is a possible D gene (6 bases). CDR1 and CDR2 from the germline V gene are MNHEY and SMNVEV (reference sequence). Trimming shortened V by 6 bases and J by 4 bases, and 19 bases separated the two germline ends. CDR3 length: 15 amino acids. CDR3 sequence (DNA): TGTGCCAGCAGCCTCAGGGGCCGCCCCCTGTACGAGCAGTACTTC. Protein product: CASSLRGRPLYEQYF.

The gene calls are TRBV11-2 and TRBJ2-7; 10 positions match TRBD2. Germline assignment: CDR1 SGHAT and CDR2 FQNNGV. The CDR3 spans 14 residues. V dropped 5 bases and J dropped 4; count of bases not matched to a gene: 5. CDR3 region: CASSPSGSVYEQYF. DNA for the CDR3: TGTGCCAGCAGCCCTAGCGGGAGCGTATACGAGCAGTACTTC.

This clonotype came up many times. As DNA, the CDR3 is TGTGCCAGCAGCTTAAAAATAGGGGAGACCCAGTACTTC. Translation: CASSLKIGETQYF. J is TRBJ2-5 and V is TRBV7-3; D remains unclear. Trimming shortened V by 1 base and J by 5 bases, and 8 bases separated the two germline ends. Looked up from germline, CDR1 is SGHTA and CDR2 is FQGTGA. The CDR3 totals 13 residues.

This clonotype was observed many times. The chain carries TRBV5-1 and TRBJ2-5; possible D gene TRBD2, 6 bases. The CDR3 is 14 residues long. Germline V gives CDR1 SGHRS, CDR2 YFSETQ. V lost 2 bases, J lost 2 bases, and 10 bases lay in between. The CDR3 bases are TGCGCCAGCAGCTTCGGAGGGACTCAAGAGACCCAGTACTTC. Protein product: CASSFGGTQETQYF.

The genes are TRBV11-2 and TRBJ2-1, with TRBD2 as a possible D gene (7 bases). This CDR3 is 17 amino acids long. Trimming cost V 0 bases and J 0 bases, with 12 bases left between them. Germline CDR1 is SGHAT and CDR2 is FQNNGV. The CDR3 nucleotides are TGTGCCAGCAGCTTAGATATTGGGGGGGCCTCCTACAATGAGCAGTTCTTC. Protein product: CASSLDIGGASYNEQFF.